Shown below are 7 T cell receptor beta chains from a single sample sequenced in a study of blood T cells in healthy people across ages. Sample-barcoded 5' priming and a J-beta primer mix drove a second PCR of about 6 to 12 cycles. One entry per CDR3 protein results from TCRdb running MiXCR on the 5' RACE reads. The sample holds approximately 1.5 million distinct CDR3 sequences, 40% to 45% seen once. Sequencing was performed on blood. These receptors were collected from a woman aged 18-35 years in good health.

This clonotype appeared a few times. One end of the junction does not line up with germline, which may come from a read error. The chain couples TRBV12-3 or TRBV12-4 to TRBJ2-3; no clear D. CDR3 length: 14 amino acids. The chain's CDR3 is CASNLQRNTDTQYF. The CDR3 DNA reads as TGTGCCAGCAATTTACAGAGAAACACAGATACGCAGTATTTT.

This clonotype was seen a few times. The J gene is TRBJ1-1, the V gene TRBV20-1; D is possibly TRBD1 (5 bases). This CDR3 spans 15 amino acids. V was cut by 3 bases and J by 1 base, with 15 bases left in between. Germline V CDR1 and CDR2: DFQATT, SNEGSKA (reference sequence). The CDR3 reads CSASSSGQGNTEAFF. The CDR3 DNA is TGCAGTGCTAGCTCCTCGGGGCAGGGGAACACTGAAGCTTTCTTT.

This clonotype was seen only a few times. CDR3 nucleotides: TGTGCCAGCAGCGTAGCTCCGGGACAGGGAAGAGACGAGCAGTACTTC. Amino acid sequence: CASSVAPGQGRDEQYF. The chain joins TRBV9 to TRBJ2-7, with TRBD1 matching over 9 bases. Germline-derived CDR1 and CDR2 are SGDLS and YYNGEE. The V segment lost 0 bases and the J segment 5 bases; nucleotides outside the gene matches: 9. This CDR3 has 16 amino acids.

This clonotype was detected a few times. J is TRBJ2-1 and V is TRBV6-5; TRBD2 agrees at 7 bases. Trimming cost V 4 bases and J 4 bases; bases outside gene matches: 10. Per germline, CDR1 MNHEY and CDR2 SVGAGI. The length of the CDR3 is 16 residues. CDR3 region: CASSLRASGSYNEQFF. CDR3 DNA sequence: TGTGCCAGCAGTTTAAGGGCTAGCGGTTCTTACAATGAGCAGTTCTTC.

Regarding this clonotype: A read error may explain this, as a much larger clone is one base away. The V and J genes are TRBV5-1 and TRBJ2-5, with D possibly TRBD1 on 5 matching bases. This CDR3 has 12 residues. Germline values: CDR1 SGHRS, CDR2 YFSETQ. This CDR3 is CASSLGGNEQDF. DNA for the CDR3: TGCGCCAGCAGCTTGGGGGGCAATGAGCAGGACTTC.

This clonotype was detected many times. The V gene is TRBV4-3, the J gene TRBJ2-5; D remains unclear. The CDR3 sequence is 13 residues long. Germline loops: CDR1 LGHNA, CDR2 YSLEER. The ends were cut back, 1 base at V and 5 bases at J, with 8 bases in the middle. In nucleotides, the CDR3 is TGCGCCAGCAGCCAAGTTTACCGGGAGACCCAGTACTTC. Its protein is CASSQVYRETQYF.

The chain is built from TRBV4-3 and TRBJ2-1; 7 bases fit TRBD2. The CDR3 covers 13 residues. Germline trimming cut 4 bases from V and 7 bases from J; bases unmatched to any gene: 4. Germline CDR1 and CDR2: LGHNA and YSLEER. For the CDR3, the DNA is TGCGCCAGCAGCCCGTTGGGACTAAATGAGCAGTTCTTC. The encoded protein is CASSPLGLNEQFF.